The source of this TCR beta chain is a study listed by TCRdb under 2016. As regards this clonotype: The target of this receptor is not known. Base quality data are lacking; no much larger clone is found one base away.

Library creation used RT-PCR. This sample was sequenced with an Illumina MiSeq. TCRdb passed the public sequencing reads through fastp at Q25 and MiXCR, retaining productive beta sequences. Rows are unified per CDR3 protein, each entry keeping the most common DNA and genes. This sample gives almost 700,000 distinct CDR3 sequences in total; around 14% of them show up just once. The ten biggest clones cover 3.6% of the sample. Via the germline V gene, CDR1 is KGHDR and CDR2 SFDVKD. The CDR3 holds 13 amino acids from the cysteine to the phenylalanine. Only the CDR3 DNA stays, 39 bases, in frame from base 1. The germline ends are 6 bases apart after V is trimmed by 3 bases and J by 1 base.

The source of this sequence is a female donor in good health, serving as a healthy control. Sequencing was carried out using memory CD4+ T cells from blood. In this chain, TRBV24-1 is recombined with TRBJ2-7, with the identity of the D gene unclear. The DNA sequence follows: TGTGCCACCAGTGATCCAGGATCCTACGAGCAGTACTTC. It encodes CATSDPGSYEQYF.